This entry is about one T cell receptor (beta chain). Antigen unknown. A much larger clone lies a single base off, so this may be a read error. These data originate in a study of OX40 agonist ivuxolimab in advanced cancers. Study-wide background: Prior therapy, whether anti-PD-1, anti-PD-L1 or anti-CTLA-4, was allowed, and 40% had some.

Data came from immunoSEQ multiplex PCR; TCRdb stores just in-frame clones and leaves some out. The table has approximately 20,000 clones, 77% seen once. Study-level points and caveats: Fewer expanded clones were found on average in CD4+ than in CD8+ T cells. Among expanded peripheral T cells, antigen specificity went undetermined.

The length of the CDR3 is 20 residues. This specimen consisted of CD4+ or CD8+ T cells sorted from blood, obtained in a trial of the OX40 agonist ivuxolimab. The TCR sequence derives from an adult with an advanced solid tumor such as melanoma, head and neck, liver or kidney cancer. The chain combines TRBV21-1 with TRBJ1-5; the tabulated D call, TRBD1, remains unverified against the DNA. TRBV21-1 is an annotated pseudogene. The CDR3 is CASSKVKGDRGPPRDQPQHF. The CDR3 DNA sequence: TGTGCCAGCAGCAAAGTTAAGGGGGACAGGGGCCCTCCTCGTGATCAGCCCCAGCATTTT.